This T cell receptor beta chain was observed in a study of T cell clonality in common variable immunodeficiency. Study-wide results and caveats: In common variable immunodeficiency, TCR beta chains reportedly carried fewer deletions and N-nucleotide insertions. The cause of increased CVID clonality remains unclear without subpopulation sequencing.

Patients and controls were mostly of Caucasian heritage. Donors gave roughly 5 to 8 ml heparinized peripheral whole blood. The germline V gene has CDR1 DFQATT and CDR2 SNEGSKA (reference sequence). The CDR3 has 13 residues. V gave up 6 bases and J gave up 1 base, with 7 bases separating them. This clone was counted ten times or more. Its target is not known. The read is 3 residues too short to cover the CDR3 end, so that end is filled in from the germline J gene. Sequenced by immunoSEQ multiplex PCR; TCRdb stores in-frame clones only, minus some. The sample has approximately 58,000 clones, none seen only once.

Sequencing input: peripheral blood mononuclear cells. The chain couples TRBV20-1 to TRBJ2-6, with TRBD1 as a possible D gene (6 bases). The sequence was collected from a person aged 18 to 70 in good health. The sequenced CDR3 bases are TGCAGTGCCACAGGGTCTGGGGCCAACGTC. Residues: CSATGSGANV. The entire CDR3 protein is CSATGSGANVLTF.